The present T cell receptor (beta chain) was sequenced within a study of CD8 T cells in ankylosing spondylitis. Study results and limitations: Made up of fewer than 10 highly homologous variants, a TCR beta motif appeared characteristic of ankylosing spondylitis blood.

Quantitative 5'-RACE with molecular barcodes produced the TCR beta libraries. TCRdb analysed the 5' RACE reads with MiXCR anew, one entry per CDR3 protein. Among 80,000 to 100,000 distinct CDR3 sequences, about 8.3% were seen once, and the ten largest hold 9.9%. As concerns this clonotype: Its cognate antigen is unknown.

The sequence derives from a male donor with ankylosing spondylitis or in good health (not recorded which). Sequencing was done on a sample of blood, either unsorted or a sorted T cell fraction (not recorded which).

This chain's CDR3 is CSAGRGNYGYTF. The CDR3, as DNA: TGCAGTGCTGGCCGAGGGAACTATGGCTACACCTTC. V usage is TRBV20-1 and J usage is TRBJ1-2; no clear D. The CDR3 is 12 amino acids. The germline V and J ends were trimmed by 5 bases and 2 bases, with 9 bases remaining between them. Per germline, CDR1 DFQATT and CDR2 SNEGSKA (reference sequence).